The 29 T cell receptor beta chains presented below share a single source sample, sequenced in a study of cytomegalovirus exposure and HLA in healthy donors. The PCR employed 60 Vbeta primers together with 13 Jbeta primers. Profiled with immunoSEQ multiplex PCR; TCRdb holds only in-frame clones, not every one. Of about 140,000 clones in the sample, about 61% were seen once. Sequences were obtained from PBMCs. Every receptor here comes from a male donor in good health and CMV-seronegative.

The chain employs TRBV5-8 and TRBJ1-1, with 7 bases identical to TRBD1. Germline V gene sequence: CDR1 SGHTS, CDR2 YDEGEE. V shed 2 bases, J shed 3 bases, and the junction held 4 bases outside the gene matches. The CDR3 consists of 14 residues. Here the CDR3 reads CASSFQGVDTEAFF. In DNA form, the CDR3 reads TGTGCCAGCAGCTTCCAGGGGGTCGACACTGAAGCTTTCTTT.

The chain links TRBV18 to TRBJ2-2; D call uncertain. Germline CDR1 and CDR2: KGHSH and LQKENI. The CDR3 sequence is 15 residues long. The V end lost 3 bases, the J end lost 2 bases, and 10 bases lay between the germline ends. Here the CDR3 reads CASSPGTHNTGELFF. CDR3 nucleotide sequence: TGTGCCAGCTCACCGGGCACCCATAACACCGGGGAGCTGTTTTTT.

This rearrangement joins TRBV2 to TRBJ2-2, with 11 bases fitting TRBD1. Per the germline V gene, CDR1 is SNHLY and CDR2 is FYNNEI. There are 14 residues in the CDR3. V dropped 7 bases and J dropped 5; count of bases not matched to a gene: 3. The CDR3 here is CASTGTGGTGELFF. CDR3 DNA sequence: TGTGCCAGCACTGGGACAGGGGGGACCGGGGAGCTGTTTTTT.

This chain uses TRBV13 with TRBJ1-1, with 9 bases lining up with TRBD1. V shed 0 bases and J 4 bases; nucleotides not matched to a gene: 6. Per germline, CDR1 PRHDT and CDR2 FYEKMQ (reference sequence). The CDR3 is 16 amino acids. This chain's CDR3 is CASSLGLGQGLTEAFF. CDR3 coding DNA: TGTGCCAGCAGCTTAGGGCTGGGACAGGGACTCACTGAAGCTTTCTTT.

The rearrangement links TRBV29-1 to TRBJ2-7; 8 nucleotides match TRBD2. V shed 7 bases and J 6 bases; nucleotides not matched to a gene: 5. Looked up from germline, CDR1 is SQVTM and CDR2 is ANQGSEA. This CDR3 spans 11 amino acids. The CDR3 here is CSAGGDTEQYF. The CDR3, as DNA: TGCAGCGCCGGGGGGGACACCGAGCAGTACTTC.

This clone was counted once. The chain uses TRBV6-6 and TRBJ2-7; TRBD2 agrees at 8 bases. The junction had 8 bases not matched to a gene; V was cut back by 7 bases and J by 3 bases. The CDR3 contains 14 residues. Per germline, CDR1 MNHNY and CDR2 SVGAGI (reference sequence). DNA for the CDR3: TGTGCCAGCACTCGGCTAGCGGGCCTCTACGAGCAGTACTTC. Its protein product is CASTRLAGLYEQYF.

This clone occurred a few times. V usage is TRBV5-4 and J usage is TRBJ2-2; no firm D call. Germline V gives CDR1 SGHNT, CDR2 YYREEE (reference sequence). The CDR3 is 14 residues long. V was clipped by 3 bases and J by 3 bases, with 9 bases between them. The CDR3 DNA sequence: TGTGCCAGCAGCTCGCCAGTGGACACCGGGGAGCTGTTTTTT. Translated, it gives CASSSPVDTGELFF.

V is TRBV18 and J is TRBJ1-5; 7 bases agree with TRBD1. Germline CDR1 KGHSH, CDR2 LQKENI. CDR3 length equals 20 residues. After removal of 1 base from V and 0 bases from J, the junction contained 15 bases not matched to a gene. As DNA, the CDR3 is TGTGCCAGCTCACCACGGGAGCCGGGACAGACAACCCATAGCAATCAGCCCCAGCATTTT. It is translated as CASSPREPGQTTHSNQPQHF.

This clone was observed a handful of times. The CDR3 spells CASSLVHRGANEKLFF. CDR3 nucleotide sequence: TGCGCCAGCAGCTTGGTTCACAGGGGCGCTAATGAAAAACTGTTTTTT. The rearrangement joins TRBV5-1 to TRBJ1-4; 7 nucleotides match TRBD1. The CDR3 extends over 16 amino acids. CDR1 and CDR2 from the germline V gene are SGHRS and YFSETQ. J lost 3 bases, V lost 0 bases, and 5 bases had no gene match.

In its sample, this clone was seen many times. The chain couples TRBV7-9 to TRBJ2-3, with D possibly matching TRBD2 (5 bases). Germline CDR1 is SEHNR and CDR2 is FQNEAQ (reference sequence). The CDR3 loop spans 12 amino acids. The V end lost 3 bases, the J end lost 8 bases, and 9 bases lay between the germline ends. The CDR3 protein is CASSFDYRTQYF. CDR3 sequence (DNA): TGTGCCAGCAGCTTCGACTACCGTACGCAGTATTTT.

This chain links TRBV28 with TRBJ1-1, with 7 bases that match TRBD1. Trimming removed 6 bases from V and 10 bases from J; junction bases left unmatched: 14. Germline V lookup: CDR1 MDHEN, CDR2 SYDVKM. This CDR3 comprises 14 residues. The CDR3 nucleotides are TGTGCCAGCAGAACAGGACAGGCGGCACTCGGAGCTTTCTTT. Its protein product is CASRTGQAALGAFF.

This clone showed up just a few times. The gene calls are TRBV28 and TRBJ2-5, with D unresolved. V shed 3 bases and J shed 0 bases, with 5 bases lying between them. The CDR3 has 13 amino acids. Germline V gene lookup returns CDR1 MDHEN and CDR2 SYDVKM. The CDR3 reads CASSFGNQETQYF. CDR3 nucleotide sequence: TGTGCCAGCAGTTTTGGCAACCAAGAGACCCAGTACTTC.

The chain recombines TRBV11-2 with TRBJ2-4; D is ambiguous. The CDR3 consists of 15 residues. V dropped 6 bases and J dropped 0 bases, with 12 bases sitting between them. The V gene's germline CDR1 is SGHAT and CDR2 FQNNGV. The CDR3 here is CASRSPGAAKNIQYF. The CDR3 DNA reads as TGTGCCAGCAGATCACCGGGTGCAGCCAAAAACATTCAGTACTTC.

The rearrangement uses TRBV7-8 and TRBJ1-3, with 9 bases matching TRBD1. The CDR3 contains 18 residues. With V trimmed by 5 bases and J by 0 bases, 11 bases remained unmatched. Germline CDR1 reads SGHVS; CDR2 reads FQNEAQ. CDR3 region: CASSQRGTGLRSGNTIYF. For the CDR3, the DNA is TGTGCCAGCAGCCAGCGAGGGACAGGGTTGCGCTCTGGAAACACCATATATTTT.

This clone was observed once. The rearrangement uses TRBV13 and TRBJ2-3; the match to TRBD2 covers 12 bases. Per the germline V gene, CDR1 is PRHDT and CDR2 is FYEKMQ (reference sequence). With 1 base clipped from V and 2 bases from J, the junction kept 4 bases outside the gene matches. The CDR3 contains 17 residues. The CDR3, as DNA: TGTGCCAGCAGCTTAGTCGGACTAGCGGGAATCACAGATACGCAGTATTTT. Translated: CASSLVGLAGITDTQYF.

This rearrangement joins TRBV18 to TRBJ1-2, with 9 bases aligning to TRBD1. Germline CDR1 is KGHSH and CDR2 is LQKENI. V shed 0 bases, J shed 7 bases, and the junction held 9 bases outside the gene matches. CDR3 size: 16 residues. The CDR3 region has the DNA TGTGCCAGCTCACCACCGCTTAGGGACAGGGTTTTTGGCTACACCTTC. It encodes CASSPPLRDRVFGYTF.

V and J are TRBV2 and TRBJ1-1; D is perhaps TRBD1 (5 bases). V lost 3 bases and J lost 3, with 11 bases in between. The V gene's germline CDR1 is SNHLY and CDR2 FYNNEI. This CDR3 has 14 residues. The CDR3 is CASSEQGGDTEAFF. The CDR3 DNA is TGTGCCAGCAGTGAGCAGGGTGGTGACACTGAAGCTTTCTTT.

This clone was counted a few times. This chain links TRBV10-3 with TRBJ1-1; 7 bases align to TRBD1. Germline CDR1 and CDR2: ENHRY and SYGVKD. The V segment lost 0 bases and the J segment 1 base; nucleotides outside the gene matches: 8. The CDR3 is 17 residues long. The CDR3 loop is CAISESGQGGANTEAFF. DNA of the CDR3: TGTGCCATCAGTGAGTCGGGTCAGGGGGGAGCGAACACTGAAGCTTTCTTT.

This clone was detected only a few times. This chain uses TRBV2 with TRBJ2-7, with D perhaps TRBD2 (5 bases). Per the germline V gene, CDR1 is SNHLY and CDR2 is FYNNEI. The V end lost 5 bases, the J end lost 1 base, and 15 bases lay between the germline ends. The CDR3 contains 15 residues. The chain's CDR3 is CASSILDSGSYEQYF. CDR3 bases: TGTGCCAGCAGTATCCTAGATTCGGGGTCCTACGAGCAGTACTTC.

This clone came up a few times. The junction differs from germline at one of its ends, possibly a read error. The chain combines TRBV18 with TRBJ1-2; 9 bases are shared with TRBD1. Per the germline V gene, CDR1 is KGHSH and CDR2 is LQKENI. CDR3 length: 15 amino acids. Written as DNA, the CDR3 is TGTGCCAGCTCAGACAGGACGGGACAGGGTTCTGGCTACCCCTTC. It is translated as CASSDRTGQGSGYPF.

The genes are TRBV27 and TRBJ2-3; TRBD2 aligns across 15 bases. CDR1 MNHEY and CDR2 SMNVEV come from the germline V gene (reference sequence). The CDR3 runs 15 residues. The V gene end was trimmed by 6 bases and the J gene end by 7 bases; junction bases not matched to a gene: 5. The CDR3 DNA reads TGTGCCAGCAGATCCGGACTAGCGGGGGGGTATACGCAGTATTTT. It translates to CASRSGLAGGYTQYF.

This chain uses TRBV7-8 with TRBJ2-1; possibly TRBD2 for D (7 bases). The CDR3 totals 17 residues. In germline, CDR1 is SGHVS, CDR2 FQNEAQ. Trimming cost V 3 bases and J 2 bases, with 17 bases left between them. CDR3 residues: CASSFGGQGATYNEQFF. The CDR3, as DNA: TGTGCCAGCAGCTTCGGGGGGCAAGGGGCCACCTACAATGAGCAGTTCTTC.

With respect to this clone: Other nucleotide sequences from this sample produce the same CDR3. This rearrangement joins TRBV28 to TRBJ1-5; D not resolved. The V end was cut by 4 bases, the J end by 2 bases, with 9 bases between. CDR1 and CDR2 from the germline V gene are MDHEN and SYDVKM. The CDR3 consists of 14 residues. The chain's CDR3 is CASSSGQGNQPQHF. The CDR3 DNA follows: TGTGCCAGCAGTTCTGGGCAGGGCAATCAGCCCCAGCATTTT.

V usage is TRBV5-6 and J usage is TRBJ1-2; 7 bases agree with TRBD1. J gave up 7 bases and V 3 bases, and 9 bases lay outside the gene matches. Germline assignment: CDR1 SGHDT and CDR2 YYEEEE. This CDR3 region has 14 residues. CDR3 sequence reads: CASSYNRGRGGYTF. CDR3 sequence (DNA): TGTGCCAGCAGCTATAACAGGGGAAGGGGTGGCTACACCTTC.

The chain recombines TRBV10-3 with TRBJ2-5; 8 bases fit TRBD2. Unmatched junction bases numbered 9, after V lost 4 bases and J lost 5 bases. The CDR3 length is 15 residues. Germline CDR1 is ENHRY and CDR2 is SYGVKD. Here the CDR3 reads CAISVLGGVEETQYF. CDR3 bases: TGTGCCATCAGTGTACTCGGGGGGGTTGAGGAGACCCAGTACTTC.

In DNA, the CDR3 is TGTGCCAGCAGTTACTCCGACAGGGGTCGGGAGCAGTACTTC. Translated, it gives CASSYSDRGREQYF. The J gene is TRBJ2-7, the V gene TRBV7-6; 8 nucleotides match TRBD1. CDR3 size: 14 residues. The V gene end was trimmed by 6 bases and the J gene end by 7 bases; junction bases not matched to a gene: 11. Germline-derived CDR1 and CDR2 are SGHVS and FNYEAQ.

The chain employs TRBV2 and TRBJ2-7; the match to TRBD2 covers 12 bases. J was trimmed by 5 bases and V by 7 bases; bases with no gene match: 6. The CDR3 covers 14 residues. From germline, CDR1 is SNHLY and CDR2 FYNNEI. DNA of the CDR3: TGTGCCAGCAACGCAAGGACTAGCGGGGACGAGCAGTACTTC. This gives the protein CASNARTSGDEQYF.

The V gene is TRBV15, the J gene TRBJ1-1; D unresolved. The germline V gene encodes CDR1 LNHNV and CDR2 YYDKDF (reference sequence). The CDR3 length is 16 residues. V was trimmed by 6 bases and J by 0 bases, leaving 17 bases between them. Here the CDR3 reads CATSTPVGLLNTEAFF. Written as DNA, the CDR3 is TGTGCCACCAGTACCCCGGTGGGCCTTTTGAACACTGAAGCTTTCTTT.

The chain uses TRBV7-3 and TRBJ2-2; tentative D call: TRBD1 (5 bases). Germline loops: CDR1 SGHTA, CDR2 FQGTGA. The CDR3 is 15 amino acids. The ends were cut back, 4 bases at V and 4 bases at J, with 13 bases in the middle. This CDR3 reads CASSSFPGPTGELFF. CDR3 nucleotides: TGTGCCAGCAGCTCGTTCCCAGGGCCCACCGGGGAGCTGTTTTTT.